This T cell receptor beta chain was identified during a study of identical twins. Notes on the study in general: Analyses based on zero insertions could be partly confounded by invariant MAIT and iNKT cells.

A universal primer site was added by template switching, and unique molecular identifiers were carried by the cDNA. TCRdb used MiXCR to reprocess the 5' RACE reads, holding one entry per CDR3 protein. The sample has approximately 240,000 distinct CDR3 sequences; over 11% are singletons. With respect to this clonotype: What it binds is unknown.

CDR1 is DFQATT and CDR2 is SNEGSKA in the germline V gene (reference sequence). The V and J ends lost 5 bases and 9 bases respectively, with 23 bases between them. The CDR3 runs to 15 residues. V and J are TRBV20-1 and TRBJ2-1; possibly TRBD2 for D (5 bases). The sample comprised memory (CD45RO+) T cells sorted from blood. The receptor comes from a woman aged 18-29 years in good health. The chain's CDR3 is CSARSPRTLEGEQFF. The DNA for the CDR3 is TGCAGTGCTCGGTCCCCTAGGACCCTCGAGGGTGAGCAGTTCTTC.